This T cell receptor (beta chain) was recovered during a study of blood T cell repertoires in COVID-19. The overall study: Spain, Italy and the United States supplied samples that represented acute and convalescent COVID-19. Sample material is recorded as cDNA or gDNA derived from T cells, B-cell-depleted T cells, or PBMCs.

Source study methods: Reference gene primer amplification in the assay estimated nucleated cell counts. The assay was immunoSEQ multiplex PCR, and TCRdb's table has in-frame clones only and misses some. V, J and clone size were drawn from that table, and D and trimming were deduced from the DNA. This sample has more than 250,000 clones; approximately 88% occur once, and the top ten carry about 6%. The material sequenced was peripheral blood. This sequence originates from a man in his late teens or twenties who had recovered from COVID-19.

The CDR3 DNA reads as TGTGCCAGCAGTTACTCGGAGGGCAGAGCGGTCTACGAGCAGTACTTC. Amino acid sequence: CASSYSEGRAVYEQYF. The J gene is TRBJ2-7, the V gene TRBV6-2 or TRBV6-3; D perhaps matches TRBD2 (6 bases). V dropped 0 bases and J dropped 3 bases, with 15 bases sitting between them. This CDR3 is built from 16 residues. CDR1 and CDR2 from the germline V gene are MNHEY and SVGEGT.